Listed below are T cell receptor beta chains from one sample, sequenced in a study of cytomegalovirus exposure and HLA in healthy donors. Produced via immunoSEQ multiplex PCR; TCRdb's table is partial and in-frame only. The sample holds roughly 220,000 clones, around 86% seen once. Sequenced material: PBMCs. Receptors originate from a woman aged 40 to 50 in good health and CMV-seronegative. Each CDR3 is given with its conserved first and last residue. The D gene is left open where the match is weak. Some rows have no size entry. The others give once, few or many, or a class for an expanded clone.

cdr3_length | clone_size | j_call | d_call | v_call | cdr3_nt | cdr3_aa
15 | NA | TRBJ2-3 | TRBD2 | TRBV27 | TGTGCCAGCAGTCCGTGGACTAGCGGCACAGATACGCAGTATTTT | CASSPWTSGTDTQYF
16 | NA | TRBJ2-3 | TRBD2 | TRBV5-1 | TGCGCCAGCAGCCCGGGACTAGTGGGGGGCACAGATACGCAGTATTTT | CASSPGLVGGTDTQYF
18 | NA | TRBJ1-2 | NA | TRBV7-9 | TGTGCCAGCAGCTCCACGTCATGGACGGGAAGAGCGGGCTATGGCTACACCTTC | CASSSTSWTGRAGYGYTF
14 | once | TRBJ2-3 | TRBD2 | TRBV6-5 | TGTGCCAGCAGTTATGGGCGGGAGTCAGATACGCAGTATTTT | CASSYGRESDTQYF
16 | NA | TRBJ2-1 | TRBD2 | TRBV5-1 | TGCGCCAGCAGCACTCAGACTAGCGGGCTAGGATTGGAGCAGTTCTTC | CASSTQTSGLGLEQFF
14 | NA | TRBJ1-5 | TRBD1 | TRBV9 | TGTGCCAGCAGCCGAGACAGGGGCGGTCAGCCCCAGCATTTT | CASSRDRGGQPQHF
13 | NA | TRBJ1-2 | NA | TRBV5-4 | TGTGCCAGCAGTCAGGACGGGATCTATGGCTACACCTTC | CASSQDGIYGYTF
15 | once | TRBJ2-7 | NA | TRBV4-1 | TGCGCCAGCAGCCCAGTTGGCGGGATGGAGTACGAGCAGTACTTC | CASSPVGGMEYEQYF
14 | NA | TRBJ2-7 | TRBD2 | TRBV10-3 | TGTGCCATCACCCCAGGGTCCGGGGGAGGGGAGCAGTACTTC | CAITPGSGGGEQYF
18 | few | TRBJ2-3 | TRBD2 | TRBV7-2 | TGTGCCAGCAGCTTAGCGAGGACTAGCGGAGGTAGCACAGATACGCAGTATTTT | CASSLARTSGGSTDTQYF
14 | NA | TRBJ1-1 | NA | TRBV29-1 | TGCAGCTCGGGGGTCGTGAAAATGAACACTGAAGCTTTCTTT | CSSGVVKMNTEAFF
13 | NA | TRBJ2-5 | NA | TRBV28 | TGTGCCAGCAGTTGGACAAATAAAGAGACCCAGTACTTC | CASSWTNKETQYF
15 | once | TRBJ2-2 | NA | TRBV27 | TGTGCCAGCAGTCAGGGATGGTTGAACACCGGGGAGCTGTTTTTT | CASSQGWLNTGELFF
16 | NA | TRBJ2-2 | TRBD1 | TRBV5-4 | TGTGCCAGCAGCCCCCAGGGGACAGGGGTCACCGGGGCGCTGTTTTTT | CASSPQGTGVTGALFF